This T cell receptor (beta chain) comes out of a study of T cell repertoires in cytomegalovirus infection (dated by TCRdb to between 2018 and 2021). A note on the overall study: Because public TCR beta signatures pointed to carriage of CMV infection together with the matching HLA type, the HLA type of each donor mattered for the analysis. Beyond this particular receptor, the publication reports: In both this cohort and an independent roughly 350-donor cohort, the cumulative frequency of public TCR beta family members distinguished carriers of CMV infection plus the relevant HLA type. The ex vivo response was dominated by HLA-C-restricted CMV-specific TCR beta clonotypes, and the single most frequent clonotype in two of eight donors was supplied by these HLA-C-restricted clonotypes.

Via the germline V gene, CDR1 is SGHNT and CDR2 YENEEA. The length of the CDR3 is 13 amino acids, counting both ends. The only DNA kept is the CDR3, 39 bases in frame from the first base. Between the V and J ends, shortened by 3 bases and 4 bases respectively, the junction contains 8 bases. Worth noting for this clonotype: Its antigen is currently not known. This sequence may be a read error, since a much larger clone differs from it by one base. Since no conserved phenylalanine or tryptophan closes the CDR3, a read error is the likely cause.

Sequencing was carried out with an Illumina HiSeq 1500. TCRdb reprocessing: public reads trimmed at Q25 with fastp, clones called with MiXCR, in-frame beta chains kept. Each entry merges the rows of one CDR3 protein and shows their most common DNA and genes. The sample table lists about 60,000 distinct CDR3 sequences, roughly 34% of them with a count of one. Roughly two thirds of the sample comes from the top ten. Sequencing input: PBMCs, sequenced either directly or after in vitro stimulation (not recorded which). The chain is encoded by TRBV11-3 joined to TRBJ2-3; the D gene identity is not certain. The TCR sequence derives from a human donor in good health (CMV status not recorded). Some clones in this sample may be carry-over from other donors' samples. For the CDR3, the sequence is CASSLFTADTQYY. Read as DNA, the sequence is TGTGCCAGCAGCTTGTTTACAGCAGATACGCAGTATTAT.